This T cell receptor (beta chain) appears in the sequencing data of a study of blood T cell repertoires in COVID-19. The CDR3 consists of 15 residues. Deletions cut 5 bases from V and 4 bases from J, with 17 bases between. CDR1 is SGHTA and CDR2 is FQGNSA in the germline V gene. Authors' data handling: Counts of nucleated cells, estimated from reference gene primer amplification, were obtained. Generated by immunoSEQ multiplex PCR, the TCRdb table keeps only in-frame clones and is missing some. V, J and clone size are those of that table, while D and trimming were read from the DNA. The data contain approximately 30,000 clones, 80% to 90% of them singletons.

The source of this sequence is a human donor in a cohort sampled during active COVID-19. V is TRBV7-2 and J is TRBJ2-5, with D perhaps matching TRBD1 (6 bases). Sequencing used peripheral blood. The CDR3 here is CASSPQGLPRETQYF. The CDR3 DNA reads as TGTGCCAGCAGCCCCCAGGGGCTACCGAGAGAGACCCAGTACTTC.